The subject of this entry is one T cell receptor (beta chain). Per the germline V gene, CDR1 is ENHRY and CDR2 is SYGVKD. The CDR3 has 12 amino acids. V shed 4 bases and J shed 7 bases, with 10 bases lying between them. These data originate in a study of blood T cell repertoires in COVID-19. Study-wide background: From the United States, Italy and Spain came samples of acute and convalescent COVID-19. The analysed material was cDNA or gDNA that came from T cells, B-cell-depleted T cells, or PBMCs.

Original handling: Amplified reference gene primers provided the basis for estimating nucleated cell counts. Using immunoSEQ multiplex PCR, the repertoire was profiled, and TCRdb retains in-frame clones only, with some absent. For V, J and clone size, that table is used; D and trimming come from the DNA. Of approximately 210,000 clones in the sample, around 82% are singletons; the top ten hold roughly 2.9%. The chain is built from TRBV10-3 and TRBJ1-1; D perhaps matches TRBD1 (6 bases). Sequences were obtained from peripheral blood. This clonotype was obtained from a man aged 50-60 years with active or convalescent COVID-19. Here the CDR3 reads CAISADSNEAFF. In nucleotides, the CDR3 is TGTGCCATCAGTGCGGACAGCAATGAAGCTTTCTTT.